The T cell receptor beta chain under discussion was sequenced for a study of blood T cell repertoires in COVID-19. On the study more broadly: COVID-19 samples, acute and convalescent, were from the United States, Italy and Spain.

Sequenced by immunoSEQ multiplex PCR; TCRdb stores in-frame clones only, minus some. The table records 150,000 to 200,000 clones, 85% to 90% of them present only once. Everyone who took part was about 18 to 90 years old, and they came from over 20 US areas. Germline CDR1 and CDR2: LGHDT and YNNKEL (reference sequence). This CDR3 comprises 14 residues. V lost 5 bases and J 0 bases, leaving 11 bases between the germline ends. The sequence was collected from a woman in her thirties or forties in a cohort exposed to, infected with or recovered from COVID-19 (not recorded which). This chain uses TRBV3-1 (or the pseudogene TRBV3-2) with TRBJ2-7; D is unclear. Material for sequencing was PBMCs or T cells enriched from blood (not recorded which). The chain's CDR3 is CASSTSPASYEQYF. For the CDR3, the DNA is TGTGCCAGCAGCACATCGCCTGCCTCCTACGAGCAGTACTTC.